These 21 T cell receptor beta chains originate from one sample sequenced in a study of monozygotic twins with inflammatory bowel disease. TCRdb re-called the 5' RACE reads and gives one entry per CDR3 protein, without DNA. The sample totals 200,000 to 250,000 distinct CDR3 sequences; its top ten clones hold more than 7.5%. Material for sequencing was blood. These receptors were taken from a human donor with ulcerative colitis or Crohn's disease, or a healthy co-twin of an affected twin (not recorded which).

This chain uses TRBV20-1 with TRBJ1-5; as DNA is missing, the TRBD1 call by TCRdb cannot be tested. The CDR3 sequence is 15 residues long. CDR1 and CDR2 (germline): DFQATT, SNEGSKA (reference sequence). The CDR3 is CSASPWGAVDQPQHF.

The chain is built from TRBV6-1 and TRBJ2-7; no DNA is available, so the TRBD1 call from TCRdb remains unchecked. CDR1 MNHNS and CDR2 SASEGT come from the germline V gene. The CDR3 length is 14 residues. The chain's CDR3 is CASSAGQGEYEQYF.

The J gene is TRBJ2-2, the V gene TRBV5-1; TCRdb returns TRBD1, unconfirmable since there is no DNA. The length of the CDR3 is 20 residues. Germline V gene lookup returns CDR1 SGHRS and CDR2 YFSETQ. This CDR3 is CASSLLGSGRQQAYGGELFF.

V gene TRBV7-2 combines with J gene TRBJ1-3. CDR1 is SGHTA and CDR2 is FQGNSA in the germline V gene. The CDR3 has 15 residues. CDR3 protein: CASSRRPLSGNTIYF.

V usage is TRBV3-1 and J usage is TRBJ1-6; TCRdb returns TRBD1, unconfirmable since there is no DNA. The CDR3 runs to 14 residues. The germline gives CDR1 LGHDT, CDR2 YNNKEL (reference sequence). This chain's CDR3 is CASSLDRGITPLHF. Combining the CDR3 with reference TRBV3-1 and TRBJ1-6 gives the whole variable domain DTAVSQTPKYLVTQMGNDKSIKCEQNLGHDTMYWYKQDSKKFLKIMFSYNNKELIINETVPNRFSPKSPDKAHLNLHINSLELGDSAVYFCASSLDRGITPLHFGNGTRLTVT.

The chain employs TRBV5-1 and TRBJ2-3; TCRdb's D call of TRBD2 is untestable without DNA. The CDR3 contains 13 residues. Germline CDR1 reads SGHRS; CDR2 reads YFSETQ. The chain's CDR3 is CASSPAVGNTQYF.

The rearrangement links TRBV5-1 to TRBJ2-5; without DNA, the TCRdb call of TRBD1 cannot be checked. Germline V gives CDR1 SGHRS, CDR2 YFSETQ. This CDR3 region has 16 residues. The CDR3 spells CASSLVERSTGETQYF. The whole variable domain, filled in from reference TRBV5-1 and TRBJ2-5, reads KAGVTQTPRYLIKTRGQQVTLSCSPISGHRSVSWYQQTPGQGLQFLFEYFSETQRNKGNFPGRFSGRQFSNSRSEMNVSTLELGDSALYLCASSLVERSTGETQYFGPGTRLLVL.

This chain joins TRBV2 and TRBJ2-1. The CDR3 is 17 residues long. Germline assignment: CDR1 SNHLY and CDR2 FYNNEI. CDR3 in amino acids: CASSDLLRTSSYNEQFF.

The chain has TRBV6-1 and TRBJ1-5; TCRdb's assignment of TRBD1 cannot be checked, as there is no DNA. CDR1 is MNHNS and CDR2 is SASEGT in the germline V gene. The CDR3 sequence is 15 residues long. CDR3: CASSTGGDLNQPQHF.

The chain recombines TRBV29-1 with TRBJ2-7. CDR3 length equals 11 residues. Germline assignment: CDR1 SQVTM and CDR2 ANQGSEA. The chain's CDR3 is CSVMGSYEQYF.

The rearrangement joins TRBV5-1 to TRBJ1-6; TCRdb selects TRBD1, and the lack of DNA leaves this call unchecked. Germline V lookup: CDR1 SGHRS, CDR2 YFSETQ. This CDR3 has 14 amino acids. The CDR3 sequence is CASSLGGSNSPLHF.

This rearrangement joins TRBV7-3 to TRBJ2-7; TCRdb indicates TRBD1, and absent DNA this call remains unverified. The CDR3 loop spans 13 amino acids. Germline V CDR1 and CDR2: SGHTA, FQGTGA. CDR3 in amino acids: CASSQDRGHEQYF. The whole variable domain, remainder taken from reference TRBV7-3 and TRBJ2-7, is GAGVSQTPSNKVTEKGKYVELRCDPISGHTALYWYRQSLGQGPEFLIYFQGTGAADDSGLPNDRFFAVRPEGSVSTLKIQRTERGDSAVYLCASSQDRGHEQYFGPGTRLTVT.

The V gene is TRBV6-5, the J gene TRBJ1-2; with no DNA, the TCRdb D assignment of TRBD1 cannot be verified. The germline CDR1 and CDR2 sequences are MNHEY and SVGAGI. CDR3 length: 14 amino acids. The CDR3 sequence: CASSFGTAYGGYTF.

The chain recombines TRBV5-1 with TRBJ1-2; TCRdb's D gene call, TRBD1, goes unchecked for lack of DNA. Germline CDR1 reads SGHRS; CDR2 reads YFSETQ. The CDR3 is 17 residues long. CDR3 residues: CASSLGPGTGGNYGYTF. Variable domain in full (rest from reference TRBV5-1 and TRBJ1-2): KAGVTQTPRYLIKTRGQQVTLSCSPISGHRSVSWYQQTPGQGLQFLFEYFSETQRNKGNFPGRFSGRQFSNSRSEMNVSTLELGDSALYLCASSLGPGTGGNYGYTFGSGTRLTVV.

CDR3 protein: CASSPGTWEADTQYF. The V and J genes are TRBV18 and TRBJ2-3; TCRdb's D call, TRBD2, is unchecked because there is no DNA. Germline-derived CDR1 and CDR2 are KGHSH and LQKENI. The CDR3 length is 15 residues.

This sequence joins TRBV28 and TRBJ2-7. The CDR3 length is 11 residues. The germline V gene encodes CDR1 MDHEN and CDR2 SYDVKM. This chain's CDR3 is CASGFRYEQYF.

This sequence joins TRBV24-1 and TRBJ2-3; TCRdb selects TRBD1, and the lack of DNA leaves this call unchecked. This CDR3 spans 16 amino acids. The V gene's germline CDR1 is KGHDR and CDR2 SFDVKD. CDR3 protein: CATSDPRTGSTDTQYF.

The CDR3 region is CANSLGTPHQPQHF. The chain employs TRBV12-3 or TRBV12-4 and TRBJ1-5; TCRdb's D call, TRBD1, is unchecked because there is no DNA. This CDR3 is 14 amino acids long.

The chain carries TRBV11-2 and TRBJ2-7; TCRdb lists TRBD1, though no DNA is available to test this call. The CDR3 sequence is 20 residues long. Germline CDR1 is SGHAT and CDR2 is FQNNGV. This CDR3 reads CASSSMLGASGQRSSYEQYF. Based on the CDR3 plus reference TRBV11-2 and TRBJ2-7, the full variable domain is EAGVAQSPRYKIIEKRQSVAFWCNPISGHATLYWYQQILGQGPKLLIQFQNNGVVDDSQLPKDRFSAERLKGVDSTLKIQPAKLEDSAVYLCASSSMLGASGQRSSYEQYFGPGTRLTVT.

The chain couples TRBV10-3 to TRBJ1-1; TCRdb lists TRBD1, though no DNA is available to test this call. Germline loops: CDR1 ENHRY, CDR2 SYGVKD. The CDR3 extends over 12 amino acids. This CDR3 is CATDKGNTEALF.

This rearrangement joins TRBV5-5 to TRBJ1-1. The CDR3 sequence is 16 residues long. From germline, CDR1 is SGHKS and CDR2 YYEKEE (reference sequence). The CDR3: CASSLDRSRINTEAFF.